The 2 T cell receptor beta chains below were found in one sample sequenced in a study of CD8 T cells in Susac syndrome. A quantity of about 0.5 to 1 ug RNA underwent reverse transcription using random hexamers. TCRdb reprocessed the immunoSEQ multiplex PCR reads with MiXCR, giving one entry per CDR3 protein. The sample lists around 180,000 distinct CDR3 sequences; about 94% were seen once. The sequencing sample was made of CD4+ T cells from PBMCs. The receptor source for this set is a human donor with multiple sclerosis.

The chain recombines TRBV29-1 with TRBJ1-1, with unresolved D. This CDR3 contains 13 residues. Germline values: CDR1 SQVTM, CDR2 ANQGSEA. V gave up 6 bases and J gave up 1 base, with 12 bases separating them. The CDR3 sequence: CSVASSGNTEAFF. CDR3 coding DNA: TGCAGCGTCGCAAGTTCGGGGAACACTGAAGCTTTCTTT.

V usage is TRBV5-1 and J usage is TRBJ2-5; 10 bases fit TRBD2. Germline V gene data show CDR1 as SGHRS and CDR2 as YFSETQ. This CDR3 spans 17 amino acids. V lost 6 bases and J lost 5; bases outside the gene matches: 16. Here the CDR3 reads CASKLPASGGPRETQYF. The CDR3 DNA sequence: TGCGCCAGCAAACTGCCGGCTAGCGGGGGCCCGAGGGAGACCCAGTACTTC.